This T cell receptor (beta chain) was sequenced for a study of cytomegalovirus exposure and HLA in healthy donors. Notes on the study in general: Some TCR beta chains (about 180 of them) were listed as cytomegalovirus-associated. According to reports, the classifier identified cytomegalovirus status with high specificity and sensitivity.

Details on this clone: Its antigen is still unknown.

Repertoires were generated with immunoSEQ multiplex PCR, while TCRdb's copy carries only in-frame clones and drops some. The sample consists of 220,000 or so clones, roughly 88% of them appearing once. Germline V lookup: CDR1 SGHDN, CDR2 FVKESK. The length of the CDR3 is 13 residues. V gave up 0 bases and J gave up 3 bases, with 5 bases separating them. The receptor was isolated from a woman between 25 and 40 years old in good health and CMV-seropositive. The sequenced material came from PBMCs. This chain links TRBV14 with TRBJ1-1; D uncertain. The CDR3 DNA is TGTGCCAGCAGCCAAGATCCGTACACTGAAGCTTTCTTT. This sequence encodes CASSQDPYTEAFF.